The TCR beta chain under discussion was sequenced for a study of blood T cells in healthy people across ages. The study, taken as a whole, reports: Naive T cell percentage showed a strong correlation with TCR beta diversity. A roughly linear age-dependent decrease characterized TCR beta diversity per million T cells.

Germline-derived CDR1 and CDR2 are DFQATT and SNEGSKA (reference sequence). Trimming took off 2 bases at V and 8 bases at J, with 18 bases between the two ends. CDR3 length equals 14 residues. Using a J-beta primer mix together with a sample-barcoded 5' primer, a second PCR was run for roughly 6 to 11 cycles. The yield of each sample was at least 2.5 million CDR3-containing paired-end reads. One entry per CDR3 protein results from TCRdb running MiXCR on the 5' RACE reads. This sample has over 950,000 distinct CDR3 sequences, with 35% to 45% found just once. Turning to this clonotype: Its antigen is not identified.

This TCR came from a man aged 18 to 30 in good health. The chain is built from TRBV20-1 and TRBJ1-2; D may be TRBD1 (5 bases). Sequenced: blood. CDR3 sequence (DNA): TGCAGTGCTAGAAAGGTTGGGCAGGGTGAAGGCTACACCTTC. Its translation is CSARKVGQGEGYTF.